This TCR beta chain derives from a study of T cell changes during pregnancy in multiple sclerosis. V lost 10 bases and J 1 base, leaving 11 bases between the germline ends. This CDR3 has 13 amino acids. Germline loops: CDR1 MNHNS, CDR2 SASEGT. Using immunoSEQ multiplex PCR, the repertoire was profiled, and TCRdb retains in-frame clones only, with some absent. This sample has 78,000 or so clones, with about 91% found just once. The source material was peripheral blood, sampled before pregnancy. The chain has TRBV6-1 and TRBJ2-4; TRBD2 is a possible D gene (6 bases). The sequence came from a female donor with multiple sclerosis, enrolled in a pregnancy study. The CDR3 region has the DNA TGTGCCACCACCCGGGAGGCCAAAAACATTCAGTACTTC. Protein sequence: CATTREAKNIQYF.